The 27 T cell receptor beta chains below were found in one sample sequenced in a study of brain T cells in children with intractable seizures. The table came from immunoSEQ multiplex PCR; TCRdb's copy has only in-frame clones and leaves some out. The table records 95,000 to 120,000 clones, around 94% of them present only once. The sample here was peripheral blood, taken at surgery. These TCRs come from a boy under two years old with hemimegalencephaly and intractable seizures.

The CDR3: CATRTGKGTDTQYF. As DNA, the CDR3 is TGTGCCACTAGGACAGGGAAGGGCACAGATACGCAGTATTTT. This chain links TRBV19 with TRBJ2-3; TRBD1 matches at 8 bases. Germline V CDR1 and CDR2: LNHDA, SQIVND (reference sequence). Trimming removed 10 bases from V and 1 base from J; junction bases left unmatched: 7. This CDR3 has 14 amino acids.

This chain uses TRBV9 with TRBJ1-5; D is ambiguous. V gave up 3 bases and J gave up 3 bases, with 7 bases separating them. Germline CDR1 and CDR2: SGDLS and YYNGEE. This CDR3 comprises 13 residues. The CDR3 protein is CASSEGNNQPQHF. The CDR3 DNA is TGTGCCAGCAGCGAAGGGAACAATCAGCCCCAGCATTTT.

The V and J genes are TRBV18 and TRBJ2-7; D is undetermined. CDR1 and CDR2 from the germline V gene are KGHSH and LQKENI. The CDR3 is 12 amino acids. The germline V and J ends were trimmed by 3 bases and 4 bases, with 7 bases remaining between them. CDR3 DNA: TGTGCCAGCTCACCCAGCTTGTACGAGCAGTACTTC. Its protein product is CASSPSLYEQYF.

The chain joins TRBV7-7 to TRBJ2-7, with D tentatively TRBD2 (5 bases). CDR1 is SSHAT, CDR2 FNYEAQ, per germline (reference sequence). Trimming pared 5 bases from V and 4 bases from J, leaving 15 bases between. The CDR3 has 14 amino acids. CDR3 residues: CASSNRTSRYEQYF. Written as DNA, the CDR3 is TGTGCCAGCAGCAACCGGACTTCCCGTTACGAGCAGTACTTC.

The chain is built from TRBV27 and TRBJ1-4; D is unclear. Trimming took off 5 bases at V and 4 bases at J, with 11 bases between the two ends. CDR1 is MNHEY and CDR2 is SMNVEV in the germline V gene (reference sequence). This CDR3 contains 14 residues. CDR3 amino acids: CASSGTGSNEKLFF. The CDR3 region has the DNA TGTGCCAGCAGTGGCACCGGGAGTAATGAAAAACTGTTTTTT. Drawing the rest from reference TRBV27 and TRBJ1-4, the complete variable domain is EAQVTQNPRYLITVTGKKLTVTCSQNMNHEYMSWYRQDPGLGLRQIYYSMNVEVTDKGDVPEGYKVSRKEKRNFPLILESPSPNQTSLYFCASSGTGSNEKLFFGSGTQLSVL.

The genes are TRBV6-6 and TRBJ1-2, with TRBD1 matching 8 bases. Losses at the gene ends were 6 bases for V and 8 bases for J; bases not matched to a gene: 17. CDR1 is MNHNY and CDR2 is SVGAGI in the germline V gene (reference sequence). CDR3 length: 16 amino acids. CDR3: CASSQGAAGGWGGYTF. In DNA, the CDR3 is TGTGCCAGCAGCCAGGGGGCCGCTGGGGGGTGGGGAGGCTACACCTTC.

This clone was seen a single time. CDR3 DNA: TGCGCCAGCAGCTGGCAGGGGAGAGACGAGCAGTACTTC. Protein: CASSWQGRDEQYF. The chain has TRBV5-1 and TRBJ2-7; the D gene is possibly TRBD1 (6 bases). The ends were cut back, 3 bases at V and 5 bases at J, with 12 bases in the middle. Germline V lookup: CDR1 SGHRS, CDR2 YFSETQ. The CDR3 loop spans 13 amino acids. Full variable domain (rest looked up from reference TRBV5-1 and TRBJ2-7): KAGVTQTPRYLIKTRGQQVTLSCSPISGHRSVSWYQQTPGQGLQFLFEYFSETQRNKGNFPGRFSGRQFSNSRSEMNVSTLELGDSALYLCASSWQGRDEQYFGPGTRLTVT.

The chain has TRBV24-1 and TRBJ2-5, with TRBD1 matching over 9 bases. Germline V gene data show CDR1 as KGHDR and CDR2 as SFDVKD. This CDR3 has 17 residues. V trimming: 1 base; J trimming: 5 bases; junction bases outside the gene matches: 10. The CDR3 loop is CATSDLQDRGKGETQYF. Written as DNA, the CDR3 is TGTGCCACCAGTGATTTACAGGACAGGGGAAAAGGGGAGACCCAGTACTTC.

This chain joins TRBV7-2 and TRBJ2-3; TRBD2 matches at 8 bases. The CDR3 sequence is 14 residues long. The germline CDR1 and CDR2 sequences are SGHTA and FQGNSA. V shed 8 bases, J shed 4 bases, and the junction held 8 bases outside the gene matches. This CDR3 reads CASSSGSGSDTQYF. Here the CDR3 DNA reads TGTGCCAGCTCAAGCGGGAGCGGCTCAGATACGCAGTATTTT.

The chain joins TRBV19 to TRBJ2-3, with 7 bases aligning to TRBD2. This CDR3 contains 17 residues. Per the germline V gene, CDR1 is LNHDA and CDR2 is SQIVND (reference sequence). J was trimmed by 5 bases and V by 8 bases; bases with no gene match: 19. CDR3 sequence: CASGPPWGRALVDTQYF. DNA of the CDR3: TGTGCCAGTGGGCCCCCGTGGGGGAGGGCCCTCGTAGATACGCAGTATTTT.

This clone was seen a single time. The chain links TRBV11-2 to TRBJ2-5; TRBD1 or TRBD2 may be the D gene (5 bases each). This CDR3 region has 17 residues. CDR1 is SGHAT and CDR2 is FQNNGV in the germline V gene. Trimming took off 5 bases at V and 0 bases at J, with 19 bases between the two ends. The CDR3 sequence: CASSQSSFEGNQETQYF. The CDR3 nucleotides are TGTGCCAGCAGCCAAAGCTCGTTCGAGGGGAACCAAGAGACCCAGTACTTC.

V is TRBV2 and J is TRBJ2-3; maybe TRBD1 (6 bases). Trimming cost V 3 bases and J 5 bases, with 21 bases left between them. CDR1 is SNHLY, CDR2 FYNNEI, per germline. This CDR3 is built from 17 residues. CDR3 nucleotide sequence: TGTGCCAGCAGTGAGTTGAACGGCTGGAAAGGGGGAGATACGCAGTATTTT. Translated, it gives CASSELNGWKGGDTQYF.

This chain connects TRBV24-1 to TRBJ1-2, with D hard to call. The CDR3 has 13 residues. The germline CDR1 and CDR2 sequences are KGHDR and SFDVKD. The V end was cut by 4 bases, the J end by 1 base, with 6 bases between. The CDR3 loop is CATSEHINYGYTF. CDR3 nucleotide sequence: TGTGCCACCAGTGAACACATTAACTATGGCTACACCTTC.

The CDR3 spells CASSFDRYAYEQYF. CDR3 nucleotide sequence: TGTGCCAGCAGTTTCGACAGGTATGCCTACGAGCAGTACTTC. The chain couples TRBV27 to TRBJ2-7, with D maybe TRBD1 (6 bases). Trimming removed 3 bases from V and 2 bases from J, with 11 bases in between. Germline V lookup: CDR1 MNHEY, CDR2 SMNVEV (reference sequence). This CDR3 contains 14 residues.

The chain combines TRBV6-5 with TRBJ2-3; 14 nucleotides agree with TRBD2. Germline values: CDR1 MNHEY, CDR2 SVGAGI. The CDR3 is 15 amino acids. V shed 2 bases and J 7 bases; nucleotides not matched to a gene: 2. CDR3 in DNA: TGTGCCAGCAGTTACGGGACTAGCGGGAGCTATACGCAGTATTTT. This gives the protein CASSYGTSGSYTQYF.

In DNA, the CDR3 is TGTGCCAGCAGCCTCGGGACAGGGCCTTCACCCCTCCACTTT. It yields the protein CASSLGTGPSPLHF. The chain employs TRBV3-1 (or the pseudogene TRBV3-2) and TRBJ1-6, with 9 nucleotides matching TRBD1. In germline, CDR1 is LGHDT, CDR2 YNNKEL (reference sequence). This CDR3 has 14 amino acids. V trimming: 4 bases; J trimming: 9 bases; junction bases outside the gene matches: 4.

The sample holds one count of this clone. The rearrangement joins TRBV18 to TRBJ1-5, with D possibly TRBD1 on 6 matching bases. The V end was cut by 4 bases, the J end by 0 bases, with 13 bases between. The CDR3 is 16 residues long. Germline V CDR1 and CDR2: KGHSH, LQKENI. The CDR3 DNA sequence: TGTGCCAGCTCACTCGAGACAGGAAATAGCAATCAGCCCCAGCATTTT. This gives the protein CASSLETGNSNQPQHF. The full variable domain, its missing parts supplied by reference TRBV18 and TRBJ1-5, is NAGVMQNPRHLVRRRGQEARLRCSPMKGHSHVYWYRQLPEEGLKFMVYLQKENIIDESGMPKERFSAEFPKEGPSILRIQQVVRGDSAAYFCASSLETGNSNQPQHFGDGTRLSIL.

V usage is TRBV28 and J usage is TRBJ2-1, with TRBD1 matching over 12 bases. The CDR3 is 16 amino acids. Germline V gene lookup returns CDR1 MDHEN and CDR2 SYDVKM. The J segment lost 7 bases and the V segment lost 5 bases, leaving 9 bases of the junction unmatched. The CDR3 loop is CASSITGTGGRNEQFF. The CDR3 DNA follows: TGTGCCAGCAGTATCACCGGGACAGGGGGCCGGAATGAGCAGTTCTTC.

The chain combines TRBV29-1 with TRBJ1-1; 8 bases match TRBD1. CDR1 is SQVTM, CDR2 ANQGSEA, per germline. The CDR3 totals 12 residues. The junction had 5 bases not matched to a gene; V was cut back by 7 bases and J by 4 bases. The CDR3 nucleotides read TGCAGCGCTGGACAGGGCGGCACTGAAGCTTTCTTT. Amino acids: CSAGQGGTEAFF.

The chain employs TRBV3-1 (or the pseudogene TRBV3-2) and TRBJ2-7; 9 bases match TRBD2. Germline lookup yields CDR1 LGHDT and CDR2 YNNKEL (reference sequence). With V trimmed by 1 base and J by 9 bases, 4 bases remained unmatched. The length of the CDR3 is 13 residues. For the CDR3, the DNA is TGTGCCAGCAGCCAAGTAGCGGGAGAGGTGCAGTACTTC. Translation gives CASSQVAGEVQYF.

This chain uses TRBV10-3 with TRBJ2-1; TRBD1 aligns across 10 bases. Germline CDR1 ENHRY, CDR2 SYGVKD. V shed 4 bases, J shed 2 bases, and the junction held 5 bases outside the gene matches. The CDR3 has 16 amino acids. The CDR3 DNA is TGTGCCATCAGTGCCCAGGGACAGGGGCCCTACAATGAGCAGTTCTTC. Translated, it gives CAISAQGQGPYNEQFF.

The sample holds one count of this clone. The V gene is TRBV19, the J gene TRBJ2-3, with 11 bases fitting TRBD2. The germline V gene has CDR1 LNHDA and CDR2 SQIVND (reference sequence). The CDR3 contains 17 residues. Trimming took 6 bases from V and 5 from J; bases not matched to a gene: 13. The CDR3 sequence: CASRTRIAGGPKDTQYF. The CDR3 nucleotides are TGTGCCAGTAGGACCCGCATAGCGGGAGGGCCTAAAGATACGCAGTATTTT.

DNA for the CDR3: TGTGCCAGCAGTGGGGGTCTCACTGAAGCTTTCTTT. It specifies CASSGGLTEAFF. This sequence joins TRBV28 and TRBJ1-1; D may be TRBD1 (5 bases). The CDR3 totals 12 residues. From germline, CDR1 is MDHEN and CDR2 SYDVKM. V shed 5 bases and J shed 4 bases, with 8 bases lying between them.

J is TRBJ1-4 and V is TRBV2; D gene uncertain. Germline CDR1 is SNHLY and CDR2 is FYNNEI. The CDR3 is 10 residues long. V was trimmed by 8 bases and J by 8 bases, leaving 6 bases between them. In nucleotides, the CDR3 is TGTGCCAGCCGACGAGAAAAACTGTTTTTT. The encoded protein is CASRREKLFF.

V gene TRBV5-8 combines with J gene TRBJ2-1; D gene uncertain. The germline V gene has CDR1 SGHTS and CDR2 YDEGEE. V gave up 5 bases and J gave up 7 bases, with 13 bases separating them. CDR3 length: 13 residues. The CDR3 sequence is CASRTDWRNEQFF. Here the CDR3 DNA reads TGTGCCAGCAGAACCGACTGGAGAAATGAGCAGTTCTTC.

The chain combines TRBV2 with TRBJ1-1; 7 positions agree with TRBD1. The CDR3 sequence is 14 residues long. Germline V gene lookup returns CDR1 SNHLY and CDR2 FYNNEI. Trimming at V came to 4 bases and at J to 4 bases, leaving 6 bases not matched to a gene. The CDR3 DNA follows: TGTGCCAGCAGTGGGAGGGGGCCGGGCACTGAAGCTTTCTTT. Its translation: CASSGRGPGTEAFF.

V usage is TRBV30 and J usage is TRBJ2-2; D gene ambiguous. Germline lookup yields CDR1 GTSNPN and CDR2 SVGIG (reference sequence). Trimming shortened V by 8 bases and J by 5 bases, and 18 bases separated the two germline ends. This CDR3 has 14 amino acids. The CDR3 coding sequence is TGTGCCGGATGGGTGAGCGTAAGAACCGGGGAGCTGTTTTTT. Residues: CAGWVSVRTGELFF.